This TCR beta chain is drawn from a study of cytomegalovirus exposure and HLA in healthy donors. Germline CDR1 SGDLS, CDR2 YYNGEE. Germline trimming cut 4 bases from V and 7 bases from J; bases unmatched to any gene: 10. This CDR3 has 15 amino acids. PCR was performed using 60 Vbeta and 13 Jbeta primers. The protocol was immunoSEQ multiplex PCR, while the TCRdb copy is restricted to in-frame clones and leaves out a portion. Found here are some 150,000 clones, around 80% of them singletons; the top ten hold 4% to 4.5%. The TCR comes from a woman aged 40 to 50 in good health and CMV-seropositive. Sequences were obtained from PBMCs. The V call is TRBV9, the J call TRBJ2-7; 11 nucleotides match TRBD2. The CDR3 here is CASSTIAGGPGEQYF. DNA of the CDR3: TGTGCCAGCAGCACAATAGCGGGAGGGCCGGGTGAGCAGTACTTC.